This passage covers 16 T cell receptor beta chains from one sample sequenced in a study of identical twins. A single record per CDR3 protein comes from TCRdb applying MiXCR to the 5' RACE reads. The data contain approximately 300,000 distinct CDR3 sequences, over 8.5% of them singletons. These data were also reused for a study on yellow fever vaccine responses in identical twins.

The material sequenced was CD8+ T cells sorted from blood. Source of these receptors: a woman between 18 and 29 years old in good health.

The chain carries TRBV3-1 and TRBJ2-3; 7 bases are a match to TRBD2. The CDR3 spans 15 residues. J was trimmed by 2 bases and V by 2 bases; bases with no gene match: 4. In germline, CDR1 is LGHDT, CDR2 YNNKEL (reference sequence). This CDR3 is CASSQRGELTDTQYF. As DNA, the CDR3 is TGTGCCAGCAGCCAACGGGGGGAACTCACAGATACGCAGTATTTT.

A few counts support this clonotype. The chain combines TRBV6-5 with TRBJ2-1, with TRBD1 identical over 11 bases. The ends lost 2 bases at V and 8 bases at J; junction bases unmatched: 8. CDR1 is MNHEY and CDR2 is SVGAGI in the germline V gene. The CDR3 is made up of 16 amino acids. In DNA, the CDR3 is TGTGCCAGCAGTTACGGTGGGACAGGGGGGTGGCATGAGCAGTTCTTC. As protein: CASSYGGTGGWHEQFF.

The V call is TRBV7-9, the J call TRBJ1-5; maybe TRBD1 (5 bases). Trimming left V 5 bases short and J 1 base short, with 12 bases between. The CDR3 has 15 residues. Germline V gene data show CDR1 as SEHNR and CDR2 as FQNEAQ (reference sequence). In DNA, the CDR3 is TGTGCCAGCAGCGGGCAGGGTGAGAGCAATCAGCCCCAGCATTTT. Residues: CASSGQGESNQPQHF.

The chain carries TRBV2 and TRBJ2-4; 8 nucleotides align to TRBD2. Unmatched junction bases numbered 0, after V lost 8 bases and J lost 0 bases. The CDR3 is made up of 13 amino acids. CDR1 and CDR2 from the germline V gene are SNHLY and FYNNEI. The CDR3 coding sequence is TGTGCCAGCCTAGCGGGAGCCAAAAACATTCAGTACTTC. Translated: CASLAGAKNIQYF.

This clonotype occurred many times. The rearrangement uses TRBV24-1 and TRBJ2-7, with a weak D call TRBD2 (6 bases). V lost 3 bases and J lost 3, with 8 bases in between. The CDR3 runs to 13 residues. Germline values: CDR1 KGHDR, CDR2 SFDVKD. The CDR3 spells CATSDGGNYEQYF. The CDR3 DNA is TGTGCCACCAGTGATGGCGGGAACTACGAGCAGTACTTC.

V and J are TRBV27 and TRBJ2-7; TRBD2 matches 7 bases. This CDR3 has 13 residues. CDR1 is MNHEY, CDR2 SMNVEV, per germline (reference sequence). The junction had 9 bases not matched to a gene; V was cut back by 6 bases and J by 7 bases. This CDR3 is CASSRGGGREQYF. The CDR3 DNA reads as TGTGCCAGCAGCCGCGGGGGAGGAAGGGAGCAGTACTTC.

This clonotype was detected many times. The chain couples TRBV20-1 to TRBJ2-1; D is unresolved. This CDR3 region has 15 residues. Between the trimmed V and J ends, which lost 0 bases and 0 bases, there was a span of 9 bases. Germline V gene data show CDR1 as DFQATT and CDR2 as SNEGSKA (reference sequence). The CDR3 region has the DNA TGCAGTGCTAGAGAGTGGATTAGCTCCTACAATGAGCAGTTCTTC. It specifies CSAREWISSYNEQFF.

This clonotype occurred a few times. The rearrangement joins TRBV20-1 to TRBJ2-7, with D possibly called TRBD1 or TRBD2 (7 bases each). V was trimmed by 5 bases and J by 6 bases, leaving 17 bases between them. CDR1 is DFQATT and CDR2 is SNEGSKA in the germline V gene (reference sequence). The CDR3 totals 13 residues. CDR3 sequence reads: CSAPTGRAFEQYF. CDR3 bases: TGCAGTGCTCCGACAGGGAGGGCCTTCGAGCAGTACTTC.

The CDR3 sequence is CASSPVDGAYTEAFF. The CDR3 DNA follows: TGTGCCAGCTCACCTGTCGACGGCGCTTACACTGAAGCTTTCTTT. The V call is TRBV18, the J call TRBJ1-1; D gene uncertain. CDR3 length: 15 amino acids. Germline-derived CDR1 and CDR2 are KGHSH and LQKENI. Trimming removed 3 bases at V and 3 bases at J, with 14 bases between.

The chain carries TRBV4-2 and TRBJ2-3, with 8 bases fitting TRBD2. This CDR3 is built from 16 residues. The V gene end was trimmed by 0 bases and the J gene end by 3 bases; junction bases not matched to a gene: 5. Germline V CDR1 and CDR2: LGHNA, YNFKEQ. As DNA, the CDR3 is TGTGCCAGCAGCCAAGAAACTAGCGGATTGACAGATACGCAGTATTTT. Protein sequence: CASSQETSGLTDTQYF.

This clonotype was counted between two and nine times. The chain joins TRBV27 to TRBJ2-7; 9 nucleotides align to TRBD1. Germline loops: CDR1 MNHEY, CDR2 SMNVEV (reference sequence). The length of the CDR3 is 15 residues. Trimming cost V 5 bases and J 5 bases; bases outside gene matches: 10. CDR3 nucleotides: TGTGCCAGCAGTACCGGGACAGGGAGGCTACACGAGCAGTACTTC. This encodes CASSTGTGRLHEQYF.

The genes are TRBV5-1 and TRBJ2-5; TRBD2 matches at 7 bases. The germline CDR1 and CDR2 sequences are SGHRS and YFSETQ. Unmatched junction bases numbered 6, after V lost 5 bases and J lost 5 bases. The CDR3 extends over 13 amino acids. The CDR3 DNA reads TGCGCCAGCAGGAGCGGGAACGATGAGACCCAGTACTTC. Its protein is CASRSGNDETQYF.

Ten or more counts support this clonotype. The V call is TRBV4-3, the J call TRBJ2-7; possible D gene TRBD1, 6 bases. Trimming cost V 0 bases and J 0 bases, with 15 bases left between them. The germline gives CDR1 LGHNA, CDR2 YSLEER. This CDR3 is built from 17 residues. In DNA, the CDR3 is TGCGCCAGCAGCCAAGAGCCCATGGACAGCATCTCCTACGAGCAGTACTTC. It codes for CASSQEPMDSISYEQYF.

This clonotype was recorded at least ten times. The V and J genes are TRBV9 and TRBJ2-1, with 9 bases aligning to TRBD2. The CDR3 is 15 residues long. In germline, CDR1 is SGDLS, CDR2 YYNGEE. J gave up 6 bases and V 3 bases, and 7 bases lay outside the gene matches. The CDR3 reads CASSGTGGGGNEQFF. DNA of the CDR3: TGTGCCAGCAGCGGAACTGGCGGGGGGGGCAATGAGCAGTTCTTC.

The chain recombines TRBV20-1 with TRBJ2-3; 8 bases agree with TRBD2. This CDR3 has 15 residues. Germline CDR1 DFQATT, CDR2 SNEGSKA (reference sequence). The V gene end was trimmed by 3 bases and the J gene end by 3 bases; junction bases not matched to a gene: 8. The CDR3 sequence is CSASSREGGTDTQYF. The CDR3 DNA sequence: TGCAGTGCTAGTTCACGGGAGGGAGGAACAGATACGCAGTATTTT.

The gene calls are TRBV28 and TRBJ1-4; D is uncertain. The germline CDR1 and CDR2 sequences are MDHEN and SYDVKM. The CDR3 spans 16 residues. V lost 1 base to trimming and J lost 0 bases, with 9 bases between them. CDR3 loop: CASSLFLQATNEKLFF. The CDR3 DNA reads TGTGCCAGCAGTTTATTTCTGCAGGCAACTAATGAAAAACTGTTTTTT.